This T cell receptor (beta chain) originates from a study of vaccination and CD4 T cells after COVID-19. The Oncomine TCR Beta short-read assay sequenced DNA from cultured CD4+ T cells. From cultured CD4+ T cells, genomic DNA was extracted. In TCRdb, the PCR reads were re-called with MiXCR into one record per CDR3 protein. Of approximately 22,000 distinct CDR3 sequences listed, roughly three fifths are singletons. Treatment in this sample: approximately 9-day PBMC culture with coronavirus spike peptide pools or control peptides (ViraFEST assay). TCRs were sequenced by ViraFEST after antigen-specific T cells had been expanded with peptide pools. Peptide pools at 10 ug/ml and IL-2 at around 10 IU/ml were added to cultures of a few million PBMCs per well. The CDR3 is 15 amino acids. The V and J ends lost 5 bases and 6 bases respectively, with 19 bases between them. In regard to this clonotype: Its antigen is unidentified.

General study results and limits: Clonotypes reactive to SARS-CoV-2 had a median that went up from 21 to 38, but not significantly.

This clonotype originated in a human donor who received a COVID-19 vaccine. The sequencing here drew on CD4+ T cells from blood, cultured in vitro, taken after SARS-CoV-2 vaccination. This chain connects TRBV12-3 or TRBV12-4 to TRBJ1-2; no clear D gene. The CDR3 nucleotides are TGTGCCAGCAGTATCTCACGGACGGCCACAAATGGCTACACCTTC. Amino acid sequence: CASSISRTATNGYTF.